The clone carrying this T cell receptor (beta chain) was observed a handful of times. Its specificity is unknown. The data originate from a study of post-analysis software for immune sequencing data. Study-level information: The disease courses covered relapsing-remitting, secondary progressive and progressive-relapsing multiple sclerosis. Study-level results: Patients carried five TRBV segments more frequently than controls did, and TRBV5-6, TRBV5-1 and TRBV20-1 were among them. There was significantly lower normalized Chao1 diversity in multiple sclerosis patients than in controls. Samples prepared in the same batch strongly co-clustered by F measure.

Unique molecular identifiers tagged the TCR beta cDNA libraries. T cells numbering roughly 0.9 to 10 million yielded cDNA molecules that totaled some 500,000. TCRdb re-called the PCR reads through MiXCR, storing one row per CDR3 protein. The profile shows some 690,000 distinct CDR3 sequences, more than 50% of them singletons. The CDR3 runs to 16 residues. Trimming pared 0 bases from V and 4 bases from J, leaving 15 bases between. In germline, CDR1 is MNHNS, CDR2 SASEGT. The material sequenced was blood. This rearrangement joins TRBV6-1 to TRBJ1-2; D not certain. The clonotype was recovered from a girl aged 2-9 years with multiple sclerosis. Here the CDR3 DNA reads TGTGCCAGCAGTGAAGCCGCGGACTTAACCTCCTATGGCTACACCTTC. Translated: CASSEAADLTSYGYTF.